This T cell receptor beta chain was captured by sequencing in a study of blood T cell repertoires in COVID-19. Study as a whole: Acute and convalescent COVID-19 samples came from the United States, Italy and Spain.

Per the original methods: Researchers report that nucleated cell counts were estimated from reference gene primer amplification. Clones were read by immunoSEQ multiplex PCR, and TCRdb kept only the in-frame ones, dropping some. V, J and clone size derive from that table, while D and trimming were established from the DNA sequence. Of 200,000 to 250,000 clones listed, around nine tenths are singletons. Participants were placed into cohorts based on the clinical history they reported. What the recovered Cohort 3 donors had was two negative PCRs, clearance, or symptom resolution. This CDR3 has 13 residues. Germline loops: CDR1 SQVTM, CDR2 ANQGSEA. The V and J ends lost 7 bases and 3 bases respectively, with 13 bases between them.

Source material: PBMCs or T cells enriched from blood (not recorded which). V usage is TRBV29-1 and J usage is TRBJ2-1, with D unclear. The clonotype originates from a young woman who had recovered from COVID-19. The CDR3 nucleotides read TGCAGCGGGTCCTCGAGGTACTACAATGAGCAGTTCTTC. Protein sequence: CSGSSRYYNEQFF.